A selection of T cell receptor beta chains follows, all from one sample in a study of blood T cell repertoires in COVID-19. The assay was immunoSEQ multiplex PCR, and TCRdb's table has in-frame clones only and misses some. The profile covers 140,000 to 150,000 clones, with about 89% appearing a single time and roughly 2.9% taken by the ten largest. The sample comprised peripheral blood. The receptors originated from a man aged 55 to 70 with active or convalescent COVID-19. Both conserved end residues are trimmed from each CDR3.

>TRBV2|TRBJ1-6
ASTRGQGPNSPLH
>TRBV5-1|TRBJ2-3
ASSLGGGADTQY
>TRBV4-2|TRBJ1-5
ASSLKRSGQEINQPQH
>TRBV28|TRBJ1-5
ASSRTGNNQPQH
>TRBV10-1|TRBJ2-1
ASSLRGSYNEQF
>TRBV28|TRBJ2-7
ATRQDRYEQY
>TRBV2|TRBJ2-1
ASSESSGVNEQF
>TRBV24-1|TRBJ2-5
ATSDSETGATETQY
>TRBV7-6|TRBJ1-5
ASSLGEGQPQH
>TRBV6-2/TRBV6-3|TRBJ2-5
ASSYSAESKRTQY
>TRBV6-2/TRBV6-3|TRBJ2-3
ASSYPRGLASPHTDTQY
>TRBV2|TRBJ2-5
ASSVTSGGAEETQY
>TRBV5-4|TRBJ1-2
ASTLGTGHYGYSLA
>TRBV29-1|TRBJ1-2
SVAPKGDYGYT
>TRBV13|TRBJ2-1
ATRRLGTYNEQF
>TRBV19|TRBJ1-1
ASSGGAAPNTEAF
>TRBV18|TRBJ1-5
ASSPDSSNQPQH
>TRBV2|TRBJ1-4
ASSEAGRPNEKLF
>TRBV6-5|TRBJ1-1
ASSYRGRGTEAF
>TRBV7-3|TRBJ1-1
ASSITRDGEAF
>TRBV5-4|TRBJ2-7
ASSLTGLYEQY
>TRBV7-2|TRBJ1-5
ASSLALQGGGQPQH
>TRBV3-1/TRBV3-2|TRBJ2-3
ASSPRGRLAASTDTQY
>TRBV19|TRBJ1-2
ASSSHRGVPGGYT
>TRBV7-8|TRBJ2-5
ASSLRDYQETQY
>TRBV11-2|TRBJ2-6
ASSLDRVSAGANVLT
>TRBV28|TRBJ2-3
ASSLTSGLRYTQY
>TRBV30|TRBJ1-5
AWSVRYSGQPQH
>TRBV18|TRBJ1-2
ASSPGRSPANYGYT